This TCR beta chain was sequenced during a study of spatial heterogeneity in lung cancer (dated by TCRdb to between 2018 and 2021). For the study in its entirety: More beta-chain than alpha-chain transcripts were consistently detected, likely reflecting higher beta-chain transcript abundance. Nonsynonymous mutation counts, determined by whole-exome sequencing of tumor tissue, were related to TCR repertoire features. At surgery, both alpha and beta chains were TCR-sequenced in roughly 200 tumor regions, fewer than 85 matched nontumor lung samples and a few dozen PBMC samples. In the raw uncorrected reads, each unique combination of TCR and UMI appeared on average more than ten times. In tumor regions, TCR transcript counts showed a strong correlation with a T cell transcriptional module score derived from matched bulk RNA-seq. In non-small cell lung cancer, the study made a quantitative comparison of TCR alpha and beta repertoires among multiple tumor regions, matched nontumor lung and blood. The full study reports these points: Confirming at a functional level the hypothesis that regional TCRs recognize regional mutations was considered to require additional single-cell paired TCR alpha and beta sequencing. Counts of ubiquitous and regional expanded TCRs were found to correlate with counts of ubiquitous and regional nonsynonymous mutations, respectively. A correlation was observed between the number of expanded intratumoral alpha and beta TCRs and the tumor nonsynonymous mutation count. Estimated TCR-seq coverage of tumor T cells was only roughly 7% for alpha chains and about 14% for beta chains.

The junction shows trimming of 8 bases on V and 3 bases on J, plus 16 bases between the germline ends. The CDR3 runs 13 amino acids, cysteine and phenylalanine included. Kept here is only the CDR3 DNA, which spans 39 bases and is read in frame from base 1. Via the germline V gene (reference sequence), CDR1 is GTSNPN and CDR2 SVGIG. This clonotype was seen at least ten times. Its antigen has not been determined. It has no much larger one-base neighbor in the sample; base qualities were not kept. The time point label for this specimen denotes: sample taken at primary tumor resection. Donors were over 60 patients with early-stage, untreated non-small cell lung cancer from the lung TRACERx cohort. TCR sequencing used whole RNA extracted from tumor and nontumor lung tissue, or from cryopreserved PBMC samples, without cell sorting. Only patients with enough RNA available from two or more tumor regions were chosen for TCR sequencing. Before being selected, tumor and adjacent nontumor lung specimens were reviewed by a lung pathologist.

Receptors were amplified or captured by 5' RACE. The listed sequencing device is NextSeq 500. In the TCR library protocol, a unique molecular identifier was attached to each TCR cDNA molecule so that PCR and sequencing errors could be corrected. The authors processed their data as follows. Decombinator tools were used for TCR identification, UMI-based error correction and CDR3 extraction. TCRs above a frequency of 2 per 1,000, corresponding to the top 1% of the tumor frequency distribution, were defined as expanded. Expanded tumor TCRs statistically deemed absent (corrected P<0.05) from at least one tumor region were classed as regional, and all other expanded tumor TCRs were classed as ubiquitous. Renyi diversity was computed with the R vegan package after each repertoire had been subsampled 100 times to 5,000 TCRs. CDR3 similarity networks were constructed using string-kernel similarity of amino acid triplets, with links drawn between CDR3s whose pairwise similarity was above 0.82. TCRdb reanalyzed the raw reads on its own, using fastp at Q25 for trimming and MiXCR for clone calling, and kept in-frame beta chains. Each entry merges the rows of one CDR3 protein and shows their most common DNA and genes. TCRdb's processing, not the authors' own work, is the source of the V and J calls. The sample includes some 7,800 distinct CDR3 sequences, with about 12% observed a single time. The ten most abundant clones make up 11% of the sample.

The rearranged chain carries TRBV30 and TRBJ1-2; 5 matching bases give a weak D call of TRBD1. The TCR sequence derives from a male donor with early-stage non-small cell lung cancer. The sequenced sample was lung tumor tissue, obtained at surgery. CDR3 sequence: CASRAGADYGYTF. The DNA sequence follows: TGTGCCAGCCGAGCCGGGGCGGACTATGGCTACACCTTC. With all but the CDR3 taken from the reference TRBV30 and TRBJ1-2 genes, the full variable domain is: SQTIHQWPATLVQPVGSPLSLECTVEGTSNPNLYWYRQAAGRGLQLLFYSVGIGQISSEVPQNLSASRPQDRQFILSSKKLLLSDSGFYLCASRAGADYGYTFGSGTRLTVV.